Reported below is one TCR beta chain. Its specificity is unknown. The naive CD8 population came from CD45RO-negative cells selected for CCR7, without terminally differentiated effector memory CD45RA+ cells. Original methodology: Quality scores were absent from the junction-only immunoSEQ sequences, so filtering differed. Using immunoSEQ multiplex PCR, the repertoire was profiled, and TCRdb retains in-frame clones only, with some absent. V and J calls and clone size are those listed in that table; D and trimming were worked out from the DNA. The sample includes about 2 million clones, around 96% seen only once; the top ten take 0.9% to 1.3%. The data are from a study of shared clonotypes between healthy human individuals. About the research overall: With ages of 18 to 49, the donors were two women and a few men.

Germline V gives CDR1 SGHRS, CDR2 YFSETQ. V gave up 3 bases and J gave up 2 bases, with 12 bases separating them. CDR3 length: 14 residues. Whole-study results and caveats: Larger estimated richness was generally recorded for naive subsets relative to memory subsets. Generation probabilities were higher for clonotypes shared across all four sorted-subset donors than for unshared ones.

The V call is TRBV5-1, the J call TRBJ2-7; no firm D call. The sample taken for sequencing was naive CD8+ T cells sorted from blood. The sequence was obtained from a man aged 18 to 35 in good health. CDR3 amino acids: CASSSGDTTYEQYF. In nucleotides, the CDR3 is TGCGCCAGCAGCTCAGGCGACACTACCTACGAGCAGTACTTC.